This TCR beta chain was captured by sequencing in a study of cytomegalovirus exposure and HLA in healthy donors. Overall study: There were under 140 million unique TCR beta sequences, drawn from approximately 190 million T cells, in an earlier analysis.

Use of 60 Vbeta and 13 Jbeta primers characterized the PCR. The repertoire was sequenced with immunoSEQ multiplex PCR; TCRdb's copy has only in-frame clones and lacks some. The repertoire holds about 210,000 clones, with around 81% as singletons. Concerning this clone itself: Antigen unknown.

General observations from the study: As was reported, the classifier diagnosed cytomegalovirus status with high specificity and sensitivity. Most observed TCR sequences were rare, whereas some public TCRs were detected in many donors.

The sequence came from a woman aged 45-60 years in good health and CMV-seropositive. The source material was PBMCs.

The CDR3 is CASVPSGGEKLFF. The DNA for the CDR3 is TGCGCCAGCGTACCTTCGGGGGGCGAAAAACTGTTTTTT. The chain couples TRBV4-1 to TRBJ1-4; TRBD1 is a possible D gene (6 bases). V was pared by 8 bases and J by 8 bases, with 15 bases between. Germline values: CDR1 MGHRA, CDR2 YSYEKL. The CDR3 covers 13 residues.